Shown below are 13 T cell receptor beta chains from a single sample sequenced in a study of control samples from healthy donors and cancer patients (dated by TCRdb to about 2020). The protocol used for the library was the immunoSEQ multiplex PCR assay. Drawn from immuneACCESS, this table holds only the in-frame rearrangements with V and J called that TCRdb kept. Clones are partly lost; checked studies trace under half to an unresolved V gene and leave the rest unexplained. The sample records about 130,000 clones, about 90% of which are singletons. 1.5% to 2% of the sample lies in the top ten. Sequenced: blood. The receptors shown here come from a man aged 18 to 29 in good health.

The rearrangement links TRBV4-1 to TRBJ1-4; D is uncertain. This CDR3 comprises 14 residues. Germline CDR1 is MGHRA and CDR2 is YSYEKL. Between the trimmed V and J ends, which lost 4 bases and 2 bases, there was a span of 8 bases. CDR3 sequence: CASSPQFTNEKLFF. The CDR3 nucleotides read TGCGCCAGCAGCCCACAGTTCACTAATGAAAAACTGTTTTTT.

This chain links TRBV5-4 with TRBJ2-5; 10 bases fit TRBD1. Germline lookup yields CDR1 SGHNT and CDR2 YYREEE (reference sequence). With V trimmed by 3 bases and J by 6 bases, 11 bases remained unmatched. The CDR3 spans 16 residues. The CDR3 DNA reads as TGTGCCAGCAGCTCGGGAGAGGGACAGGGGAGGCAGACCCAGTACTTC. It translates to CASSSGEGQGRQTQYF.

The DNA for the CDR3 is TGTGCCAGCAGCCTACAGGGTTCTGGGACTGAAGCTTTCTTT. Translating gives CASSLQGSGTEAFF. The chain uses TRBV6-5 and TRBJ1-1; D perhaps matches TRBD1 (6 bases). This CDR3 comprises 14 residues. V dropped 6 bases and J dropped 5 bases, with 16 bases sitting between them. CDR1 and CDR2 (germline): MNHEY, SVGAGI.

This clone was observed a handful of times. V is TRBV6-1 and J is TRBJ2-6; no clear D gene. Germline loops: CDR1 MNHNS, CDR2 SASEGT. The CDR3 has 15 residues. V dropped 1 base and J dropped 1 base, with 5 bases sitting between them. The CDR3 sequence is CASSEDGSGANVLTF. CDR3 in DNA: TGTGCCAGCAGTGAAGACGGGTCTGGGGCCAACGTCCTGACTTTC.

The rearrangement uses TRBV4-1 and TRBJ1-4; D is perhaps TRBD1 (6 bases). V was trimmed by 3 bases and J by 17 bases, leaving 25 bases between them. The CDR3 has 15 amino acids. The germline V gene encodes CDR1 MGHRA and CDR2 YSYEKL. The CDR3 loop reads CASSHLGGRDRFAFF. CDR3 in DNA: TGCGCCAGCAGCCACCTTGGGGGTCGTGACAGGTTTGCTTTTTTT.

This chain uses TRBV7-9 with TRBJ1-2; 8 bases fit TRBD1. The germline V gene has CDR1 SEHNR and CDR2 FQNEAQ (reference sequence). CDR3 length: 14 amino acids. V shed 3 bases and J 6 bases; nucleotides not matched to a gene: 6. Written as DNA, the CDR3 is TGTGCCAGCAGCTTGGCTACAGGGGGGAATGGCTACACCTTC. Protein sequence: CASSLATGGNGYTF. Based on the CDR3 plus reference TRBV7-9 and TRBJ1-2, the full variable domain is DTGVSQNPRHKITKRGQNVTFRCDPISEHNRLYWYRQTLGQGPEFLTYFQNEAQLEKSRLLSDRFSAERPKGSFSTLEIQRTEQGDSAMYLCASSLATGGNGYTFGSGTRLTVV.

The rearrangement joins TRBV6-2 or TRBV6-3 to TRBJ2-1, with 7 bases that match TRBD1. V was clipped by 1 base and J by 9 bases; unmatched bases: 15. The CDR3 has 17 residues. Germline CDR1 MNHEY, CDR2 SVGEGT. DNA for the CDR3: TGTGCCAGCAGTTACTATGTAGGGGGCGGTGGGATAGGTGAGCAGTTCTTC. It yields the protein CASSYYVGGGGIGEQFF.

The genes are TRBV30 and TRBJ2-2; the D gene is possibly TRBD2 (5 bases). The CDR3 is 16 residues long. Germline-derived CDR1 and CDR2 are GTSNPN and SVGIG (reference sequence). Trimming removed 0 bases at V and 0 bases at J, with 11 bases between. CDR3 sequence reads: CAWSVGLGANTGELFF. As DNA, the CDR3 is TGTGCCTGGAGTGTCGGGTTGGGAGCGAACACCGGGGAGCTGTTTTTT.

The J gene is TRBJ1-3, the V gene TRBV6-5; D possibly corresponds to TRBD1 (6 bases). V was cut by 5 bases and J by 1 base, with 12 bases left in between. The CDR3 extends over 15 amino acids. The germline V gene has CDR1 MNHEY and CDR2 SVGAGI. The CDR3 here is CASSTQGISGNTIYF. The CDR3 nucleotides are TGTGCCAGCAGTACACAGGGAATATCTGGAAACACCATATATTTT.

The chain uses TRBV20-1 and TRBJ1-1; D is uncertain. Germline V CDR1 and CDR2: DFQATT, SNEGSKA (reference sequence). This CDR3 is 11 amino acids long. CDR3 sequence: CNWRTNTEAFF. CDR3 DNA: TGCAACTGGCGGACGAACACTGAAGCTTTCTTT.

The chain links TRBV11-2 to TRBJ1-3; unclear D gene. Germline V gene lookup returns CDR1 SGHAT and CDR2 FQNNGV. The CDR3 is 12 amino acids. Trimming took off 2 bases at V and 4 bases at J, with 3 bases between the two ends. The CDR3: CASSLKGNTIYF. As DNA, the CDR3 is TGTGCCAGCAGCTTAAAGGGAAACACCATATATTTT.

The CDR3 protein is CATSILANTEAFF. CDR3 nucleotide sequence: TGTGCCACCAGCATCTTGGCGAACACTGAAGCTTTCTTT. V and J are TRBV15 and TRBJ1-1; D is undetermined. Germline CDR1 reads LNHNV; CDR2 reads YYDKDF (reference sequence). V was trimmed by 4 bases and J by 1 base, leaving 7 bases between them. This CDR3 is 13 amino acids long.

V is TRBV4-3 and J is TRBJ2-1; 7 bases line up with TRBD2. Losses at the gene ends were 6 bases for V and 8 bases for J; bases not matched to a gene: 7. The germline CDR1 and CDR2 sequences are LGHNA and YSLEER. The CDR3 covers 13 residues. Here the CDR3 reads CASRNTRGDEQFF. In nucleotides, the CDR3 is TGCGCCAGCAGGAATACACGGGGGGATGAGCAGTTCTTC.